Listed here are 13 T cell receptor beta chains from one sample, sequenced in a study of cytomegalovirus exposure and HLA in healthy donors. Primers: 60 Vbeta forward and 13 Jbeta reverse. Repertoires were generated with immunoSEQ multiplex PCR, while TCRdb's copy carries only in-frame clones and drops some. The data contain around 200,000 clones, roughly 90% of them singletons. What was sequenced was PBMCs. The receptors were sampled from a young woman in good health and CMV-seronegative.

The V call is TRBV7-2, the J call TRBJ2-3; maybe TRBD2 (5 bases). The germline CDR1 and CDR2 sequences are SGHTA and FQGNSA. V lost 0 bases and J lost 0, with 7 bases in between. The CDR3 is made up of 15 amino acids. Here the CDR3 reads CASSLAASSTDTQYF. In nucleotides, the CDR3 is TGTGCCAGCAGCTTAGCTGCTAGCAGCACAGATACGCAGTATTTT.

The gene calls are TRBV11-2 and TRBJ2-7, with a weak D call TRBD2 (7 bases). Deletions cut 1 base from V and 0 bases from J, with 13 bases between. The CDR3 runs to 16 residues. CDR1 is SGHAT and CDR2 is FQNNGV in the germline V gene. The CDR3 here is CASSLVGGGNSYEQYF. The DNA for the CDR3 is TGTGCCAGCAGCTTAGTGGGGGGGGGCAACTCCTACGAGCAGTACTTC.

The gene calls are TRBV5-1 and TRBJ2-5, with 7 bases lining up with TRBD1. J lost 6 bases, V lost 4 bases, and 9 bases had no gene match. Germline CDR1 SGHRS, CDR2 YFSETQ. The CDR3 runs to 14 residues. CDR3 nucleotides: TGCGCCAGCAGCCCCCGACAGGGCCTCAAGACCCAGTACTTC. Its protein product is CASSPRQGLKTQYF.

V is TRBV6-5 and J is TRBJ1-2; no definite D call. Per germline, CDR1 MNHEY and CDR2 SVGAGI. The CDR3 is 13 amino acids. Trimming pared 1 base from V and 8 bases from J, leaving 11 bases between. CDR3 coding DNA: TGTGCCAGCAGTTACTACCCCCAGGAAGGCTACACCTTC. It is translated as CASSYYPQEGYTF.

J is TRBJ2-7 and V is TRBV6-6, with D possibly matching TRBD2 (6 bases). The ends were cut back, 4 bases at V and 3 bases at J, with 16 bases in the middle. The CDR3 consists of 15 residues. Germline V gene data show CDR1 as MNHNY and CDR2 as SVGAGI (reference sequence). CDR3 region: CASSSPASAYYEQYF. The CDR3 region has the DNA TGTGCCAGCAGTTCGCCCGCTAGCGCCTACTACGAGCAGTACTTC.

The genes are TRBV4-3 and TRBJ2-3, with a possible D match to TRBD1 (5 bases). In germline, CDR1 is LGHNA, CDR2 YSLEER. V was shortened by 0 bases and J by 6 bases, with 22 bases between the two germline ends. CDR3 length: 18 amino acids. CDR3 sequence: CASSQDKGFLEGADTQYF. CDR3 bases: TGCGCCAGCAGCCAAGATAAGGGGTTTCTAGAAGGTGCGGATACGCAGTATTTT.

This clone was detected only once. V and J are TRBV6-5 and TRBJ1-1, with 7 nucleotides matching TRBD1. V lost 5 bases, J lost 6 bases, and 9 bases stayed unmatched. From germline, CDR1 is MNHEY and CDR2 SVGAGI. CDR3 size: 14 residues. CDR3 nucleotide sequence: TGTGCCAGCAGTACCGACAGGGCTAGGCCTGAAGCTTTCTTT. The encoded protein is CASSTDRARPEAFF.

CDR3 nucleotide sequence: TGTGCCTGGGGACTTGGTGGGAACACTGAAGCTTTCTTT. This encodes CAWGLGGNTEAFF. V is TRBV30 and J is TRBJ1-1; D gene uncertain. The CDR3 sequence is 13 residues long. Germline V CDR1 and CDR2: GTSNPN, SVGIG (reference sequence). Trimming stripped 5 bases from V and 1 base from J, with 11 bases between.

The rearrangement uses TRBV4-2 and TRBJ2-7, with a weak D call TRBD1 (5 bases). Germline values: CDR1 LGHNA, CDR2 YNFKEQ. This CDR3 has 15 residues. V was cut by 1 base and J by 2 bases, with 12 bases left in between. The CDR3: CASSQGGDSPYEQYF. CDR3 DNA: TGTGCCAGCAGCCAAGGAGGCGACAGCCCCTACGAGCAGTACTTC.

J is TRBJ2-1 and V is TRBV7-9; 9 bases agree with TRBD1. Germline CDR1 and CDR2: SEHNR and FQNEAQ (reference sequence). The trim removed 6 bases at V and 6 bases at J, leaving 9 bases unmatched. The CDR3 covers 15 residues. The CDR3 sequence is CASSSTGGAGNEQFF. In nucleotides, the CDR3 is TGTGCCAGCAGTTCTACAGGGGGCGCCGGCAATGAGCAGTTCTTC.

The chain couples TRBV9 to TRBJ2-5; possibly TRBD2 for D (6 bases). CDR1 and CDR2 (germline): SGDLS, YYNGEE. This CDR3 comprises 15 residues. Deletions cut 1 base from V and 7 bases from J, with 17 bases between. The chain's CDR3 is CASSVSGTAGGTQYF. The CDR3 bases are TGTGCCAGCAGCGTATCAGGGACTGCCGGGGGGACCCAGTACTTC.

This clone showed up just a few times. The same CDR3 also results from other DNA sequences found in this sample. V is TRBV9 and J is TRBJ1-1; D remains unclear. Germline V gene sequence: CDR1 SGDLS, CDR2 YYNGEE. This CDR3 is 13 amino acids long. The V end was cut by 0 bases, the J end by 1 base, with 4 bases between. This CDR3 is CASSVAGNTEAFF. Here the CDR3 DNA reads TGTGCCAGCAGCGTAGCCGGGAACACTGAAGCTTTCTTT. Full variable domain (remainder filled in from reference TRBV9 and TRBJ1-1): DSGVTQTPKHLITATGQRVTLRCSPRSGDLSVYWYQQSLDQGLQFLIQYYNGEERAKGNILERFSAQQFPDLHSELNLSSLELGDSALYFCASSVAGNTEAFFGQGTRLTVV.

This clone has just a few counts. V usage is TRBV19 and J usage is TRBJ1-6; tentative D call: TRBD1 (5 bases). Germline V gene data show CDR1 as LNHDA and CDR2 as SQIVND (reference sequence). Trimming took off 3 bases at V and 10 bases at J, with 13 bases between the two ends. CDR3 length: 14 amino acids. DNA of the CDR3: TGTGCCAGTAGTATGGCGGCAGGGAGGTCACCCCTCCACTTT. Translation gives CASSMAAGRSPLHF.